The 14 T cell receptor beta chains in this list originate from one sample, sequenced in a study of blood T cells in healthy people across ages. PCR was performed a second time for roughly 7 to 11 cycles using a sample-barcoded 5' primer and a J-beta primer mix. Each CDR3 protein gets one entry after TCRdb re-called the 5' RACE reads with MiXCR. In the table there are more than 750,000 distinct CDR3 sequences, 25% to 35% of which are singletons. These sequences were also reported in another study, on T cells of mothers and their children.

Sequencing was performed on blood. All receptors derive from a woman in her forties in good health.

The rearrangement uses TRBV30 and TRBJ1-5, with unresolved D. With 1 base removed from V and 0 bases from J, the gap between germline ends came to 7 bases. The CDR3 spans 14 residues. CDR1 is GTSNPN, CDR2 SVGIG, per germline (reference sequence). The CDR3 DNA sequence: TGTGCCTGGAGTGAAACGGTTAGCAATCAGCCCCAGCATTTT. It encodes CAWSETVSNQPQHF.

The CDR3 loop reads CASRLQGEGNEKLFF. The CDR3 DNA is TGTGCCAGCAGGCTCCAGGGGGAGGGTAATGAAAAACTGTTTTTT. The rearrangement joins TRBV28 to TRBJ1-4; 7 nucleotides align to TRBD1. The germline V gene encodes CDR1 MDHEN and CDR2 SYDVKM. The junction had 8 bases not matched to a gene; V was cut back by 6 bases and J by 4 bases. The CDR3 has 15 amino acids.

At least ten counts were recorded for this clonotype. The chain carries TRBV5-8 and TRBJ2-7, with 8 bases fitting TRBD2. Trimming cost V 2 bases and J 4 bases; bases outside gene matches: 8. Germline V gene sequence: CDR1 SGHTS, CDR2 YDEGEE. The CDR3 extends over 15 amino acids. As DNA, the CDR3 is TGTGCCAGCAGCTTTCGGGGGACTAGGAATTACGAGCAGTACTTC. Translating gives CASSFRGTRNYEQYF. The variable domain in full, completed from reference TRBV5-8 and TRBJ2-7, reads EAGVTQSPTHLIKTRGQQATLRCSPISGHTSVYWYQQALGLGLQFLLWYDEGEERNRGNFPPRFSGRQFPNYSSELNVNALELEDSALYLCASSFRGTRNYEQYFGPGTRLTVT.

CDR3 amino acids: CASSLGTTPTDTQYF. DNA for the CDR3: TGTGCCAGCAGCCTCGGGACTACTCCCACAGATACGCAGTATTTT. This chain joins TRBV11-2 and TRBJ2-3; 7 nucleotides match TRBD2. Trimming removed 5 bases from V and 2 bases from J; junction bases left unmatched: 7. This CDR3 is built from 15 residues. Germline V lookup: CDR1 SGHAT, CDR2 FQNNGV.

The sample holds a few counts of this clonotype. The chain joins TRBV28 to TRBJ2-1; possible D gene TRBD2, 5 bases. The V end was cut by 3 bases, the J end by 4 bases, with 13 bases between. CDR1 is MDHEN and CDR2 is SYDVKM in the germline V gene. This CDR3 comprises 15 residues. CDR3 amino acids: CASSFYLSGYNEQFF. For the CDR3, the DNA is TGTGCCAGCAGTTTTTATTTATCGGGGTACAATGAGCAGTTCTTC.

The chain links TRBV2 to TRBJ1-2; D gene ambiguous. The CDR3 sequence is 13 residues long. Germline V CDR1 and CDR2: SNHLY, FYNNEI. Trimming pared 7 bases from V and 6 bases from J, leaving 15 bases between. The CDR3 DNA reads TGTGCCAGCAACATCCGGGGAGAGGATGGCTACACCTTC. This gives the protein CASNIRGEDGYTF.

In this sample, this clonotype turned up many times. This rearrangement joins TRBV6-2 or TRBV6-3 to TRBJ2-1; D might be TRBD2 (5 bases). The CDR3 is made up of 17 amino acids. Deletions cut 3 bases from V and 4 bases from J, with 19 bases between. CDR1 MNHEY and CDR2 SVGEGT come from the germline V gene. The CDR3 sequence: CASSYYGSRGPYNEQFF. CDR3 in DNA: TGTGCCAGCAGTTATTACGGTTCTCGAGGGCCTTACAATGAGCAGTTCTTC.

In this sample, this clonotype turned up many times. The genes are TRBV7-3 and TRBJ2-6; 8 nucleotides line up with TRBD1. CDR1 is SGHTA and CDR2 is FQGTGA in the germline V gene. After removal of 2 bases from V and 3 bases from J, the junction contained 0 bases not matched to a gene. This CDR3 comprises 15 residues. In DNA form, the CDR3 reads TGTGCCAGCAGCTTAGACAGGGGTGGGGCCAACGTCCTGACTTTC. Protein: CASSLDRGGANVLTF.

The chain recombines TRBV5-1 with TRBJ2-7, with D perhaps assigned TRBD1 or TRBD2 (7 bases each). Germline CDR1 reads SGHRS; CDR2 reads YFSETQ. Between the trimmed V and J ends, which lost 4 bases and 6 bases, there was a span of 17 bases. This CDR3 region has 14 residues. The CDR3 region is CASSPWGGDSEQYF. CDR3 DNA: TGCGCCAGCAGCCCCTGGGGGGGGGACAGCGAGCAGTACTTC. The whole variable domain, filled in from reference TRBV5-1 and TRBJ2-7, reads KAGVTQTPRYLIKTRGQQVTLSCSPISGHRSVSWYQQTPGQGLQFLFEYFSETQRNKGNFPGRFSGRQFSNSRSEMNVSTLELGDSALYLCASSPWGGDSEQYFGPGTRLTVT.

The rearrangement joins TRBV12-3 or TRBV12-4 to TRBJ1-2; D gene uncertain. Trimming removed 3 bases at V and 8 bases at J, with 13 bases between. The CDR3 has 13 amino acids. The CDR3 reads CASSFSGVEGYTF. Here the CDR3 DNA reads TGTGCCAGCAGTTTTAGTGGGGTAGAAGGCTACACCTTC.

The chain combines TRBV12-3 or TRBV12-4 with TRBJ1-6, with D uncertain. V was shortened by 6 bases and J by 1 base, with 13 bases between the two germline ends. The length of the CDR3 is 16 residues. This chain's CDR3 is CASRGNGLSYNSPLHF. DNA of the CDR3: TGTGCCAGCAGGGGGAATGGACTATCCTATAATTCACCCCTCCACTTT.

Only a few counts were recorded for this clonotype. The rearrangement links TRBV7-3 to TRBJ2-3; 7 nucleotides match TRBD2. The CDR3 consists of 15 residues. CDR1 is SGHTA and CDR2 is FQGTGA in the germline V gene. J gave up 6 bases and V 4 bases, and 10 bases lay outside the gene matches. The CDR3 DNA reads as TGTGCCAGCAGCTCCGGGAGGAGGGGAATTGATACGCAGTATTTT. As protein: CASSSGRRGIDTQYF.

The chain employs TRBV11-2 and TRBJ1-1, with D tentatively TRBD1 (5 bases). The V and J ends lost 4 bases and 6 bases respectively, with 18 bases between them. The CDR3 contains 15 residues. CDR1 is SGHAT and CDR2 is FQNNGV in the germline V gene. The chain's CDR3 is CASSSLEGKGSEAFF. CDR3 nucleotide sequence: TGTGCCAGCAGCTCCCTAGAGGGTAAGGGGTCTGAAGCTTTCTTT.

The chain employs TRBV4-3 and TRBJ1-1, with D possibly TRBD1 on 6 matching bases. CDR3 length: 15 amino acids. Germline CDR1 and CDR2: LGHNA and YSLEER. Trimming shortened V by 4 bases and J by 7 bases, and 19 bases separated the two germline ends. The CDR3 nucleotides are TGCGCCAGCAGCCTCGCACGCAGGGGAGGAGGTGAAGCTTTCTTT. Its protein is CASSLARRGGGEAFF.